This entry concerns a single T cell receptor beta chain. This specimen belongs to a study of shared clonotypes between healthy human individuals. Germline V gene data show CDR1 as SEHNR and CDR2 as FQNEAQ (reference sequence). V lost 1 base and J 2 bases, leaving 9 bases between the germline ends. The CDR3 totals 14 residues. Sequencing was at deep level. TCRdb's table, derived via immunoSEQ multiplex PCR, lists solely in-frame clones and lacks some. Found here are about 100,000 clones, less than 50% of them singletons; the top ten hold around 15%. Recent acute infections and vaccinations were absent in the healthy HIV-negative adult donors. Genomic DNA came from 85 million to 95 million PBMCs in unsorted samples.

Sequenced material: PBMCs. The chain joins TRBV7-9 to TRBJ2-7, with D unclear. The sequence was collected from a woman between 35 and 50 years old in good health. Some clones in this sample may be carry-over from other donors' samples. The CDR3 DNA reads TGTGCCAGCAGCTTAGATAGGGCAGCCTACGAGCAGTACTTC. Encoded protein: CASSLDRAAYEQYF.